Shown below are 27 T cell receptor beta chains from a single sample sequenced in a study of blood T cell repertoires in COVID-19. TCRdb's copy holds only in-frame clones and misses some; the assay was immunoSEQ multiplex PCR. The sample contains a few hundred thousand clones, 80% to 90% of which appear only once. Material for sequencing was PBMCs or T cells enriched from blood (not recorded which). The receptors stem from a woman in her thirties or forties who had been exposed to COVID-19.

V is TRBV5-8 and J is TRBJ1-2; 10 nucleotides align to TRBD1. Germline CDR1 is SGHTS and CDR2 is YDEGEE. J gave up 8 bases and V 3 bases, and 7 bases lay outside the gene matches. CDR3 size: 14 residues. The CDR3 sequence: CASSYTGTGDGYTF. The CDR3 coding sequence is TGTGCCAGCAGCTACACCGGGACAGGGGACGGCTACACCTTC.

This sequence joins TRBV14 and TRBJ1-6; no definite D call. This CDR3 comprises 15 residues. V was pared by 4 bases and J by 10 bases, with 17 bases between. Per the germline V gene, CDR1 is SGHDN and CDR2 is FVKESK. CDR3 sequence (DNA): TGTGCCAGCAGCCTCTACGAGGCCAAAGGATCACCCCTCCACTTT. It yields the protein CASSLYEAKGSPLHF.

The rearrangement joins TRBV24-1 to TRBJ1-6; TRBD1 might be the D (6 bases). The germline V gene has CDR1 KGHDR and CDR2 SFDVKD. CDR3 size: 16 residues. The V gene lost 3 bases and the J gene lost 3 bases, with 11 bases spanning the gap. The CDR3 DNA sequence: TGTGCCACCAGTGATCCCGGACAGATCTATAATTCACCCCTCCACTTT. It encodes CATSDPGQIYNSPLHF.

This chain joins TRBV9 and TRBJ2-7; 7 nucleotides match TRBD2. Germline V lookup: CDR1 SGDLS, CDR2 YYNGEE. Trimming took 3 bases from V and 0 from J; bases not matched to a gene: 3. This CDR3 has 14 residues. The CDR3 DNA follows: TGTGCCAGCAGCGCGGGGGGAAGCTCCTACGAGCAGTACTTC. Its protein product is CASSAGGSSYEQYF.

The J gene is TRBJ2-4, the V gene TRBV3-1 (or the pseudogene TRBV3-2); TRBD2 matches 8 bases. The CDR3 has 18 residues. V was pared by 3 bases and J by 1 base, with 11 bases of the junction left unmatched. In germline, CDR1 is LGHDT, CDR2 YNNKEL (reference sequence). In DNA form, the CDR3 reads TGTGCCAGCAGCCACCCGGGACTAGACCCCCGTGCCAAAAACATTCAGTACTTC. Residues: CASSHPGLDPRAKNIQYF.

V and J are TRBV9 and TRBJ1-1; D might be TRBD1 (5 bases). The germline V gene encodes CDR1 SGDLS and CDR2 YYNGEE. The CDR3 extends over 14 amino acids. V was cut by 2 bases and J by 4 bases, with 12 bases left in between. The CDR3 region has the DNA TGTGCCAGCAGCGTCTTCTGGGGCGGCACTGAAGCTTTCTTT. Amino acid sequence: CASSVFWGGTEAFF. Looking up the rest from reference TRBV9 and TRBJ1-1 gives the full variable domain: DSGVTQTPKHLITATGQRVTLRCSPRSGDLSVYWYQQSLDQGLQFLIQYYNGEERAKGNILERFSAQQFPDLHSELNLSSLELGDSALYFCASSVFWGGTEAFFGQGTRLTVV.

This chain connects TRBV7-2 to TRBJ1-5; possible D gene TRBD1, 6 bases. Per germline, CDR1 SGHTA and CDR2 FQGNSA. The CDR3 sequence is 13 residues long. V was trimmed by 5 bases and J by 5 bases, leaving 10 bases between them. CDR3 region: CASSRDTYQPQHF. The CDR3 DNA reads TGTGCCAGCAGCAGGGACACGTATCAGCCCCAGCATTTT.

The V gene is TRBV19, the J gene TRBJ1-1; the match to TRBD1 covers 9 bases. The CDR3 loop spans 12 amino acids. Germline lookup yields CDR1 LNHDA and CDR2 SQIVND (reference sequence). V lost 11 bases to trimming and J lost 4 bases; unmatched junction nucleotides: 5. The CDR3 is CASRDRVTEAFF. The CDR3 DNA reads TGTGCCTCCCGGGACAGGGTCACTGAAGCTTTCTTT.

Comment on this clone: An end of the junction does not agree with germline; a read error may underlie this. This chain joins TRBV5-1 and TRBJ2-1; 7 nucleotides align to TRBD2. The CDR3 runs 16 residues. Germline assignment: CDR1 SGHRS and CDR2 YFSETQ. The CDR3 nucleotides read TGTGCCAGCAGCTTGGGCGGGAGCGGATTTAGGAATGAGCAGTTCTTC. Encoded protein: CASSLGGSGFRNEQFF.

The J gene is TRBJ1-6, the V gene TRBV4-3; D might be TRBD1 (6 bases). V was trimmed by 4 bases and J by 5 bases, leaving 9 bases between them. Germline V gives CDR1 LGHNA, CDR2 YSLEER. The CDR3 has 14 amino acids. CDR3 nucleotide sequence: TGCGCCAGCAGCCTGGCAGGGGATAATTCACCCCTCCACTTT. Its translation: CASSLAGDNSPLHF.

The chain combines TRBV5-1 with TRBJ2-3; 8 bases align to TRBD2. Germline V gene data show CDR1 as SGHRS and CDR2 as YFSETQ. V dropped 2 bases and J dropped 2; count of bases not matched to a gene: 7. The length of the CDR3 is 16 residues. CDR3 nucleotide sequence: TGCGCCAGCAGCTTCTTAGGACTAGCTGCCACAGATACGCAGTATTTT. This gives the protein CASSFLGLAATDTQYF.

This chain joins TRBV6-5 and TRBJ1-4; 9 bases align to TRBD1. J gave up 6 bases and V 0 bases, and 5 bases lay outside the gene matches. CDR1 is MNHEY and CDR2 is SVGAGI in the germline V gene. This CDR3 region has 16 residues. The CDR3 bases are TGTGCCAGCAGTTACTCGGGACAGGGAGGATATGAAAAACTGTTTTTT. Its translation is CASSYSGQGGYEKLFF.

This chain joins TRBV3-1 (or the pseudogene TRBV3-2) and TRBJ1-5; D unresolved. There are 15 residues in the CDR3. V lost 0 bases and J lost 2, with 8 bases in between. Germline V gene data show CDR1 as LGHDT and CDR2 as YNNKEL (reference sequence). The CDR3 region is CASSQDLGGNQPQHF. As DNA, the CDR3 is TGTGCCAGCAGCCAAGATCTGGGAGGCAATCAGCCCCAGCATTTT.

The chain is built from TRBV10-3 and TRBJ2-7; 9 nucleotides agree with TRBD2. CDR1 is ENHRY, CDR2 SYGVKD, per germline. With V trimmed by 8 bases and J by 6 bases, 5 bases remained unmatched. CDR3 length: 12 amino acids. The CDR3 DNA is TGTGCCATCCGGACTAGCGCTGTCGAGCAGTACGTC. The encoded protein is CAIRTSAVEQYV.

The rearrangement joins TRBV19 to TRBJ1-1; 10 nucleotides align to TRBD1. J gave up 1 base and V 6 bases, and 11 bases lay outside the gene matches. Germline V gene lookup returns CDR1 LNHDA and CDR2 SQIVND (reference sequence). The CDR3 loop spans 17 amino acids. This CDR3 reads CASSNVRTGGPNTEAFF. The CDR3 region has the DNA TGTGCCAGTAGCAACGTACGGACAGGGGGACCGAACACTGAAGCTTTCTTT.

This clone was detected a few times. The chain employs TRBV5-5 and TRBJ2-5; 10 bases fit TRBD1. Germline trimming cut 3 bases from V and 1 base from J; bases unmatched to any gene: 9. Germline V CDR1 and CDR2: SGHKS, YYEKEE (reference sequence). The CDR3 runs to 17 residues. CDR3 in amino acids: CASSSPLGTGVQETQYF. CDR3 bases: TGTGCCAGCAGCTCGCCGCTCGGGACAGGGGTCCAAGAGACCCAGTACTTC. The whole variable domain, filled in from reference TRBV5-5 and TRBJ2-5, reads DAGVTQSPTHLIKTRGQQVTLRCSPISGHKSVSWYQQVLGQGPQFIFQYYEKEERGRGNFPDRFSARQFPNYSSELNVNALLLGDSALYLCASSSPLGTGVQETQYFGPGTRLLVL.

The V call is TRBV10-3, the J call TRBJ2-7; 14 bases line up with TRBD2. Losses at the gene ends were 3 bases for V and 7 bases for J; bases not matched to a gene: 5. Germline values: CDR1 ENHRY, CDR2 SYGVKD. This CDR3 comprises 15 residues. CDR3 bases: TGTGCCATCAGTGACCCGGGACTAGCGGGAGAAGAGCAGTACGTC. Its protein is CAISDPGLAGEEQYV.

The CDR3 here is CAISESLAGGENEQFF. The DNA of the CDR3 is TGTGCCATCAGTGAGTCCCTAGCGGGAGGCGAGAATGAGCAGTTCTTC. The chain links TRBV10-3 to TRBJ2-1, with 11 bases aligning to TRBD2. Trimming at V came to 0 bases and at J to 7 bases, leaving 5 bases not matched to a gene. The CDR3 contains 16 residues. The V gene's germline CDR1 is ENHRY and CDR2 SYGVKD.

The chain links TRBV10-3 to TRBJ1-2; D is ambiguous. The length of the CDR3 is 15 residues. CDR1 ENHRY and CDR2 SYGVKD come from the germline V gene. V was shortened by 4 bases and J by 2 bases, with 14 bases between the two germline ends. This CDR3 reads CAISVPGSPNYGYTF. The CDR3 region has the DNA TGTGCCATCAGTGTTCCGGGTTCACCGAACTATGGCTACACCTTC.

The CDR3 spells CASSVGTEVSYNSPLHF. DNA of the CDR3: TGTGCCAGCAGTGTAGGGACAGAAGTCTCCTATAATTCACCCCTCCACTTT. The rearrangement links TRBV27 to TRBJ1-6; 7 nucleotides line up with TRBD1. J gave up 0 bases and V 5 bases, and 7 bases lay outside the gene matches. Germline V gives CDR1 MNHEY, CDR2 SMNVEV (reference sequence). The CDR3 loop spans 17 amino acids.

V gene TRBV4-3 combines with J gene TRBJ1-2; D is ambiguous. The CDR3 is made up of 17 amino acids. V was clipped by 0 bases and J by 4 bases, with 18 bases between them. The germline CDR1 and CDR2 sequences are LGHNA and YSLEER. The DNA of the CDR3 is TGCGCCAGCAGCCAAGATCGGGGTAGTCTCGACCTCTATGGCTACACCTTC. Translated, it gives CASSQDRGSLDLYGYTF.

The chain couples TRBV2 to TRBJ1-5; no clear D. The CDR3 is 16 amino acids. Germline loops: CDR1 SNHLY, CDR2 FYNNEI. V was pared by 2 bases and J by 1 base, with 12 bases between. CDR3 bases: TGTGCCAGCAGTGAAAGAGGGCAGGAGAGCAATCAGCCCCAGCATTTT. Its protein product is CASSERGQESNQPQHF.

The rearrangement uses TRBV3-1 (or the pseudogene TRBV3-2) and TRBJ1-2; D possibly corresponds to TRBD1 (6 bases). The CDR3 sequence is 14 residues long. CDR1 is LGHDT, CDR2 YNNKEL, per germline (reference sequence). Trimming removed 4 bases at V and 3 bases at J, with 12 bases between. DNA for the CDR3: TGTGCCAGCAGCCTCGGGCAGGGGCACTATGGCTACACCTTC. Translation gives CASSLGQGHYGYTF.

The chain couples TRBV3-1 (or the pseudogene TRBV3-2) to TRBJ2-1; tentative D call: TRBD2 (6 bases). Germline-derived CDR1 and CDR2 are LGHDT and YNNKEL (reference sequence). V dropped 1 base and J dropped 5 bases, with 18 bases sitting between them. There are 17 residues in the CDR3. CDR3 nucleotide sequence: TGTGCCAGCAGCCAAGGGGTCTTGACGGGGGTTGACAATGAGCAGTTCTTC. It specifies CASSQGVLTGVDNEQFF.

As regards this clone: Relative to the germline gene, one junction end is altered; a read error may explain this. The chain recombines TRBV5-1 with TRBJ1-6; 7 positions match TRBD1. This CDR3 is 15 amino acids long. CDR1 and CDR2 from the germline V gene are SGHRS and YFSETQ. The CDR3 here is CASSPLGDSLSPLHF. The CDR3 DNA is TGTGCCAGCAGCCCCCTGGGGGACAGCCTTTCACCCCTCCACTTT.

The chain is built from TRBV7-9 and TRBJ2-1; 7 nucleotides align to TRBD2. CDR3 length equals 14 residues. The junction had 5 bases not matched to a gene; V was cut back by 3 bases and J by 6 bases. From germline, CDR1 is SEHNR and CDR2 FQNEAQ (reference sequence). CDR3 residues: CASSLRERSNEQFF. CDR3 nucleotide sequence: TGTGCCAGCAGCTTGCGGGAGCGGAGCAATGAGCAGTTCTTC.

CDR3 coding DNA: TGTGCCACTTCTAAGACTAGCGGGAGGAGCAATGAGCAGTTCTTC. Translated, it gives CATSKTSGRSNEQFF. The gene calls are TRBV7-2 and TRBJ2-1; 13 nucleotides align to TRBD2. V lost 10 bases and J lost 6; bases outside the gene matches: 9. The CDR3 covers 15 residues. The V gene's germline CDR1 is SGHTA and CDR2 FQGNSA.